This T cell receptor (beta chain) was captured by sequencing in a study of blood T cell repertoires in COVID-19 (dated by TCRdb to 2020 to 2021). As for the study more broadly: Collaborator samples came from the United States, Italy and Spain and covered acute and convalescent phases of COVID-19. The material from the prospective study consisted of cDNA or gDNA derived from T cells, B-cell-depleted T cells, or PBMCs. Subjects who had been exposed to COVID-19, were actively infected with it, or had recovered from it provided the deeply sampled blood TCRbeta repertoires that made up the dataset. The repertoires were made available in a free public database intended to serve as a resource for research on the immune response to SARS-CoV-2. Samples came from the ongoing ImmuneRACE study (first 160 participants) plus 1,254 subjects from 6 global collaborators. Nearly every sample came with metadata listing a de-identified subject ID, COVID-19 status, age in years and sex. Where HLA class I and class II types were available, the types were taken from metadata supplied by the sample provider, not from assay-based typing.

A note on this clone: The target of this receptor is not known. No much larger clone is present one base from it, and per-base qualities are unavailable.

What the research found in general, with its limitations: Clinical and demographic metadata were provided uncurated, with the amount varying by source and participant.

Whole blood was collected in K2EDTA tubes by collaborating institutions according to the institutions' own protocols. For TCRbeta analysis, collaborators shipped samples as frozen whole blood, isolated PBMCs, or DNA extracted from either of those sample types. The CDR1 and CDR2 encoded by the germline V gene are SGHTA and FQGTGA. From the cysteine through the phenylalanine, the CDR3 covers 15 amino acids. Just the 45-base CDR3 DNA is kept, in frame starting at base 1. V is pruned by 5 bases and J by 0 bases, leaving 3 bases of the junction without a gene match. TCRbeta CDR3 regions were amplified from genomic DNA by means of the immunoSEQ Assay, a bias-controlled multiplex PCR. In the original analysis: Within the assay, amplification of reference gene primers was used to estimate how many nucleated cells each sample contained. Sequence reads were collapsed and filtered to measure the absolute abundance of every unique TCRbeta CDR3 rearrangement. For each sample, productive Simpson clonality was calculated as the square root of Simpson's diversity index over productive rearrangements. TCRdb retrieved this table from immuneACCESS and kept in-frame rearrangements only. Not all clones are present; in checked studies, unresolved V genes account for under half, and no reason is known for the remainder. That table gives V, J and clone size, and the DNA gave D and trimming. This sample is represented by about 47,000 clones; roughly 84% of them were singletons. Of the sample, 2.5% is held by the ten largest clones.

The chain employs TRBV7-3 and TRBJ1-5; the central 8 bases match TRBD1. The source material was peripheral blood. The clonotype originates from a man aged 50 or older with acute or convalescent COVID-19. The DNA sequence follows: TGTGCCAGCAGCACGACAGGGGATAGCAATCAGCCCCAGCATTTT. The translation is CASSTTGDSNQPQHF.